The source of this T cell receptor (beta chain) is a study of blood T cell repertoires in COVID-19. Across the study: Acute and convalescent COVID-19 samples came from the United States, Italy and Spain. The cDNA or gDNA used as material had been derived from T cells, B-cell-depleted T cells, or PBMCs.

In the study's own analysis: Amplification with reference gene primers provided the estimates of nucleated cell counts. Assay used: immunoSEQ multiplex PCR; TCRdb lists only in-frame clones, some missing. V and J calls and clone size follow that table, whereas D and trimming were derived from the DNA. Among more than 55,000 clones listed, approximately 92% were seen once. CDR1 MDHEN and CDR2 SYDVKM come from the germline V gene. The V segment lost 9 bases and the J segment 1 base; nucleotides outside the gene matches: 4. The CDR3 runs to 14 residues. This clonotype originated in a man in his fifties with active COVID-19. Specimen: peripheral blood. V is TRBV28 and J is TRBJ2-4; 9 bases align to TRBD2. The CDR3 loop is CASNSGSAKNIQYF. Here the CDR3 DNA reads TGTGCCAGTAATAGCGGGAGTGCCAAAAACATTCAGTACTTC.